A selection of T cell receptor beta chains follows, all from one sample in a study of technical replicates of blood from several donors. Method: immunoSEQ multiplex PCR; TCRdb's copy keeps in-frame clones and lacks some. The data contain some 77,000 clones, around 90% of them singletons. Sequenced input: T cells isolated from PBMCs. These receptors all stem from a human donor in good health. The CDR3 runs from the conserved cysteine through the conserved F or W. The order of the fields is clone size, V gene, J gene, D gene, CDR3 protein, CDR3 DNA. A D gene is named only where the DNA matches it firmly. Clone size is given for some rows only: seen once, a few or many times, or a class if the clone is expanded.

clone size: -; V gene: TRBV9; J gene: TRBJ1-1; D gene: -; CDR3 protein: CASSVNAGNTEAFF; CDR3 DNA: TGTGCCAGCAGCGTAAATGCGGGGAACACTGAAGCTTTCTTT
clone size: -; V gene: TRBV4-3; J gene: TRBJ2-3; D gene: -; CDR3 protein: CASTADWAGTDTQYF; CDR3 DNA: TGCGCCAGCACCGCGGACTGGGCGGGCACAGATACGCAGTATTTT
clone size: -; V gene: TRBV18; J gene: TRBJ2-3; D gene: TRBD2; CDR3 protein: CASSPLREGLDTQYF; CDR3 DNA: TGTGCCAGCTCACCATTGCGGGAGGGCCTTGATACGCAGTATTTT
clone size: once; V gene: TRBV5-1; J gene: TRBJ1-4; D gene: -; CDR3 protein: CASSLTVPNEKLFF; CDR3 DNA: TGCGCCAGCAGCTTGACTGTTCCTAATGAAAAACTGTTTTTT
clone size: few; V gene: TRBV27; J gene: TRBJ1-1; D gene: -; CDR3 protein: CASSPAGSTEAFF; CDR3 DNA: TGTGCCAGCAGCCCTGCGGGGAGCACTGAAGCTTTCTTT
clone size: -; V gene: TRBV10-3; J gene: TRBJ1-5; D gene: -; CDR3 protein: CAAGTAEMEPQHF; CDR3 DNA: TGTGCCGCGGGGACCGCTGAAATGGAGCCCCAGCATTTT
clone size: once; V gene: TRBV5-1; J gene: TRBJ2-2; D gene: TRBD2; CDR3 protein: CASTAGTSGNTGELFF; CDR3 DNA: TGCGCCAGCACCGCCGGGACTAGCGGGAACACCGGGGAGCTGTTTTTT
clone size: once; V gene: TRBV11-3; J gene: TRBJ2-1; D gene: -; CDR3 protein: CASSSAGVNSYNEQFF; CDR3 DNA: TGTGCCAGCAGCTCCGCCGGAGTGAACTCCTACAATGAGCAGTTCTTC
clone size: -; V gene: TRBV18; J gene: TRBJ2-5; D gene: -; CDR3 protein: CASSPALQETQYF; CDR3 DNA: TGTGCCAGCTCACCGGCACTACAAGAGACCCAGTACTTC
clone size: -; V gene: TRBV5-1; J gene: TRBJ2-5; D gene: TRBD1; CDR3 protein: CASSSTGGTQETQYF; CDR3 DNA: TGCGCCAGCAGCTCGACAGGGGGTACTCAAGAGACCCAGTACTTC
clone size: -; V gene: TRBV5-4; J gene: TRBJ1-3; D gene: TRBD1; CDR3 protein: CASSRRQGPGNTIYF; CDR3 DNA: TGTGCCAGCAGCCGGAGACAGGGGCCGGGAAACACCATATATTTT
clone size: -; V gene: TRBV7-2; J gene: TRBJ1-2; D gene: -; CDR3 protein: CASSLGGLRGYTF; CDR3 DNA: TGTGCCAGCAGCTTGGGGGGGCTAAGAGGCTACACCTTC
clone size: -; V gene: TRBV15; J gene: TRBJ2-7; D gene: TRBD2; CDR3 protein: CATSDERGTIHYEQYF; CDR3 DNA: TGTGCCACCAGCGATGAGCGTGGGACTATACACTACGAGCAGTACTTC
clone size: -; V gene: TRBV14; J gene: TRBJ1-2; D gene: -; CDR3 protein: CASSQTGRNYGYTF; CDR3 DNA: TGTGCCAGCAGCCAAACAGGGAGAAACTATGGCTACACCTTC
clone size: once; V gene: TRBV18; J gene: TRBJ2-2; D gene: -; CDR3 protein: CASSPPPGRTGELFF; CDR3 DNA: TGTGCCAGCTCACCACCACCAGGGAGGACCGGGGAGCTGTTTTTT
clone size: once; V gene: TRBV4-1; J gene: TRBJ2-1; D gene: TRBD2; CDR3 protein: CASSQDRSSGTKGRNEQFF; CDR3 DNA: TGCGCCAGCAGCCAAGATAGGTCTAGCGGGACTAAAGGGCGCAATGAGCAGTTCTTC
clone size: few; V gene: TRBV5-6; J gene: TRBJ2-2; D gene: -; CDR3 protein: CASSLAAGEGLFF; CDR3 DNA: TGTGCCAGCAGCTTGGCCGCAGGGGAAGGGCTGTTTTTT
clone size: once; V gene: TRBV21-1; J gene: TRBJ2-7; D gene: -; CDR3 protein: CARSTGNHEQYF; CDR3 DNA: TGTGCCAGATCGACAGGGAACCACGAGCAGTACTTC
clone size: -; V gene: TRBV21-1; J gene: TRBJ1-2; D gene: -; CDR3 protein: CASSKEGDGYTF; CDR3 DNA: TGTGCCAGCAGCAAAGAAGGGGATGGCTACACCTTC
clone size: -; V gene: TRBV9; J gene: TRBJ2-7; D gene: -; CDR3 protein: CASSVASGLDEQYF; CDR3 DNA: TGTGCCAGCAGCGTAGCGTCAGGGCTGGACGAGCAGTACTTC
clone size: once; V gene: TRBV30; J gene: TRBJ2-7; D gene: -; CDR3 protein: CAWSYSWGRSSYEQYF; CDR3 DNA: TGTGCCTGGAGTTACTCTTGGGGCAGATCTTCCTACGAGCAGTACTTC
clone size: once; V gene: TRBV29-1; J gene: TRBJ2-3; D gene: -; CDR3 protein: CSVEEAADTQYF; CDR3 DNA: TGCAGCGTTGAAGAGGCGGCAGATACGCAGTATTTT
clone size: -; V gene: TRBV7-9; J gene: TRBJ1-5; D gene: TRBD1; CDR3 protein: CASSQGTGNPNQPQHF; CDR3 DNA: TGTGCCAGCAGCCAAGGGACAGGGAATCCCAATCAGCCCCAGCATTTT
clone size: -; V gene: TRBV19; J gene: TRBJ2-2; D gene: -; CDR3 protein: CASSVRSGELFF; CDR3 DNA: TGTGCCAGTAGTGTCAGATCCGGGGAGCTGTTTTTT
clone size: -; V gene: TRBV5-1; J gene: TRBJ1-1; D gene: -; CDR3 protein: CASSLNRVAEAFF; CDR3 DNA: TGCGCCAGCAGCTTGAACAGGGTAGCTGAAGCTTTCTTT
clone size: -; V gene: TRBV29-1; J gene: TRBJ2-7; D gene: -; CDR3 protein: CSVDAGVGFRSYEQYF; CDR3 DNA: TGCAGCGTTGATGCAGGGGTAGGCTTTAGGTCCTACGAGCAGTACTTC
clone size: -; V gene: TRBV7-2; J gene: TRBJ2-1; D gene: -; CDR3 protein: CASSLAQGSYEQFF; CDR3 DNA: TGTGCCAGCAGCTTAGCTCAGGGAAGTTATGAGCAGTTCTTC
clone size: -; V gene: TRBV27; J gene: TRBJ1-5; D gene: TRBD1; CDR3 protein: CASSSLLSSDRAYSNQPQHF; CDR3 DNA: TGTGCCAGCAGTTCCCTTTTATCCTCGGACAGGGCATATAGCAATCAGCCCCAGCATTTT
clone size: -; V gene: TRBV4-3; J gene: TRBJ2-1; D gene: TRBD2; CDR3 protein: CASSRGGLDYNEQFF; CDR3 DNA: TGCGCCAGCAGCCGGGGAGGACTAGATTACAATGAGCAGTTCTTC
clone size: -; V gene: TRBV19; J gene: TRBJ2-3; D gene: TRBD2; CDR3 protein: CASSIDLAGGTDTQYF; CDR3 DNA: TGTGCCAGTAGTATAGATCTGGCGGGGGGCACAGATACGCAGTATTTT
clone size: -; V gene: TRBV5-1; J gene: TRBJ2-7; D gene: TRBD2; CDR3 protein: CASRNQGGDSYEQYF; CDR3 DNA: TGCGCCAGCCGAAATCAGGGAGGGGACTCCTACGAGCAGTACTTC
clone size: -; V gene: TRBV27; J gene: TRBJ1-1; D gene: TRBD1; CDR3 protein: CASSITGGRLNTEAFF; CDR3 DNA: TGTGCCAGCTCAATTACAGGGGGGAGATTGAACACTGAAGCTTTCTTT
clone size: -; V gene: TRBV11-2; J gene: TRBJ1-1; D gene: -; CDR3 protein: CASSAGLRLEAFF; CDR3 DNA: TGTGCCAGCAGCGCAGGGCTACGACTTGAAGCTTTCTTT
clone size: -; V gene: TRBV19; J gene: TRBJ2-2; D gene: TRBD2; CDR3 protein: CAISSGRAGGELFF; CDR3 DNA: TGTGCCATATCGAGCGGGAGGGCCGGCGGGGAGCTGTTTTTT
clone size: -; V gene: TRBV4-3; J gene: TRBJ2-7; D gene: -; CDR3 protein: CASSQGGTLTSYEQYF; CDR3 DNA: TGCGCCAGCAGCCAAGGGGGGACACTCACTTCCTACGAGCAGTACTTC
clone size: -; V gene: TRBV7-9; J gene: TRBJ2-3; D gene: TRBD2; CDR3 protein: CASVPTSGASTDTQYF; CDR3 DNA: TGTGCCAGCGTTCCGACTAGCGGGGCCAGCACAGATACGCAGTATTTT
clone size: -; V gene: TRBV4-2; J gene: TRBJ2-3; D gene: TRBD2; CDR3 protein: CASSRGTSGTSTDTQYF; CDR3 DNA: TGTGCCAGCAGCCGAGGGACTAGCGGGACCTCCACAGATACGCAGTATTTT
clone size: -; V gene: TRBV9; J gene: TRBJ2-3; D gene: -; CDR3 protein: CASSVVGSGTDTQYF; CDR3 DNA: TGTGCCAGCAGCGTAGTTGGGTCAGGAACAGATACGCAGTATTTT
clone size: -; V gene: TRBV27; J gene: TRBJ1-3; D gene: TRBD1; CDR3 protein: CASPIIPRGRGFLYSGNTIYF; CDR3 DNA: TGTGCCAGCCCTATTATCCCCCGGGGCAGGGGGTTCCTTTACTCTGGAAACACCATATATTTT
clone size: -; V gene: TRBV7-2; J gene: TRBJ2-7; D gene: -; CDR3 protein: CASTLAYEQYF; CDR3 DNA: TGTGCCAGCACGCTAGCTTACGAGCAGTACTTC
clone size: once; V gene: TRBV9; J gene: TRBJ2-1; D gene: -; CDR3 protein: CASSDPSGSLSEQFF; CDR3 DNA: TGTGCCAGCAGCGACCCCTCCGGGAGCCTTAGCGAGCAGTTCTTC
clone size: -; V gene: TRBV28; J gene: TRBJ2-6; D gene: TRBD1; CDR3 protein: CASKGQSSGANVLTF; CDR3 DNA: TGTGCCAGCAAGGGACAGAGCTCTGGGGCCAACGTCCTGACTTTC
clone size: -; V gene: TRBV4-3; J gene: TRBJ1-1; D gene: TRBD1; CDR3 protein: CASSRQDRVSFF; CDR3 DNA: TGCGCCAGCAGCCGACAGGACAGGGTCTCTTTCTTT
clone size: -; V gene: TRBV5-6; J gene: TRBJ2-5; D gene: TRBD1; CDR3 protein: CASSTGQGRSRETQYF; CDR3 DNA: TGTGCCAGCAGCACGGGACAGGGGCGATCTCGGGAGACCCAGTACTTC
clone size: -; V gene: TRBV28; J gene: TRBJ2-1; D gene: -; CDR3 protein: CASSLTVSSYNEQFF; CDR3 DNA: TGTGCCAGCAGTTTAACGGTTAGCTCCTACAATGAGCAGTTCTTC
clone size: -; V gene: TRBV9; J gene: TRBJ1-1; D gene: -; CDR3 protein: CASSVNRRTEAFF; CDR3 DNA: TGTGCCAGCAGCGTAAATCGGAGAACTGAAGCTTTCTTT
clone size: -; V gene: TRBV11-3; J gene: TRBJ2-5; D gene: TRBD2; CDR3 protein: CASSLGVYLGGNNQETQYF; CDR3 DNA: TGTGCCAGCAGCTTAGGGGTATATCTCGGGGGGAACAACCAAGAGACCCAGTACTTC
clone size: -; V gene: TRBV28; J gene: TRBJ2-5; D gene: -; CDR3 protein: CASSLEETQYF; CDR3 DNA: TGTGCCAGCAGTCTAGAAGAGACCCAGTACTTC
clone size: -; V gene: TRBV5-8; J gene: TRBJ1-1; D gene: -; CDR3 protein: CASSWQPTEAFF; CDR3 DNA: TGTGCCAGCAGCTGGCAACCAACTGAAGCTTTCTTT
clone size: -; V gene: TRBV7-9; J gene: TRBJ1-2; D gene: TRBD1; CDR3 protein: CASSLSGGDPYGYTF; CDR3 DNA: TGTGCCAGCAGCTTGTCAGGGGGCGACCCTTATGGCTACACCTTC
clone size: -; V gene: TRBV30; J gene: TRBJ2-1; D gene: -; CDR3 protein: CAWSVHGNSEQFF; CDR3 DNA: TGTGCCTGGAGTGTACACGGGAACAGTGAGCAGTTCTTC
clone size: -; V gene: TRBV4-1; J gene: TRBJ1-5; D gene: -; CDR3 protein: CASSQAGNQPQHF; CDR3 DNA: TGCGCCAGCAGCCAAGCTGGCAATCAGCCCCAGCATTTT
clone size: -; V gene: TRBV4-1; J gene: TRBJ1-5; D gene: -; CDR3 protein: CASSIPIGETNQPQHF; CDR3 DNA: TGCGCCAGCAGCATTCCAATTGGGGAGACCAATCAGCCCCAGCATTTT
clone size: -; V gene: TRBV7-2; J gene: TRBJ2-2; D gene: -; CDR3 protein: CASILIRGSGELFF; CDR3 DNA: TGTGCCAGCATACTTATTCGAGGTAGCGGGGAGCTGTTTTTT
clone size: -; V gene: TRBV7-9; J gene: TRBJ1-4; D gene: TRBD1; CDR3 protein: CATARTGNEKLFF; CDR3 DNA: TGTGCCACCGCCCGGACAGGGAACGAAAAACTGTTTTTT
clone size: -; V gene: TRBV20-1; J gene: TRBJ1-2; D gene: -; CDR3 protein: CSARAPGGYTF; CDR3 DNA: TGCAGTGCTAGAGCTCCGGGAGGCTACACCTTC
clone size: -; V gene: TRBV2; J gene: TRBJ2-3; D gene: TRBD1; CDR3 protein: CASSLETGQSTDTQYF; CDR3 DNA: TGTGCCAGCAGTCTCGAGACAGGGCAGAGCACAGATACGCAGTATTTT
clone size: -; V gene: TRBV19; J gene: TRBJ2-7; D gene: -; CDR3 protein: CASSAQPSYEQYF; CDR3 DNA: TGTGCCAGTAGTGCCCAGCCTAGCTACGAGCAGTACTTC
clone size: -; V gene: TRBV6-1; J gene: TRBJ2-1; D gene: -; CDR3 protein: CASQRGQEPYNEQFF; CDR3 DNA: TGTGCCAGCCAACGTGGGCAAGAGCCCTACAATGAGCAGTTCTTC